The rows below give T cell receptor beta chains drawn from one sample of a study of T cell repertoires in cytomegalovirus infection. TCRdb redid the calling of the reads with MiXCR, one entry per CDR3 protein. Of 110,000 to 150,000 distinct CDR3 sequences in the sample, roughly 6% were seen once. Sequencing used PBMCs. The receptors were gathered from a human donor in good health (CMV status not recorded). Some clones in this sample may be carry-over from other donors' samples. Each CDR3 is given with its conserved first and last residue. Fields, in order: D gene, clone size, V gene, J gene, CDR3 DNA, CDR3 protein. A D gene is named only where the DNA matches it firmly. Not every row has a clone size; where given, it reads once, few, many or a size class.

>TRBD2|-|TRBV24-1|TRBJ2-3
TGTGCCACCAGTGACCCTCCCGGGGCGGGGGGTACAGATACGCAGTATTTT
CATSDPPGAGGTDTQYF
>TRBD1|-|TRBV20-1|TRBJ2-2
TGCAGTTTCCAGACAGGGTTCACCGGGGAGCTGTTTTTT
CSFQTGFTGELFF
>TRBD1|few|TRBV15|TRBJ2-7
TGTGCCACCAGCAGAGGGATTTTTTCTCGGGACAGGCCCCATGAGCAGTACTTC
CATSRGIFSRDRPHEQYF
>-|many|TRBV5-6|TRBJ2-7
TGTGCCAGCTCTAGTCTCGGCTCCTACGAGCAGTACTTC
CASSSLGSYEQYF
>-|many|TRBV7-2|TRBJ2-4
TGTGCCAGCAGCTTAGGAGGCGGGGGCCCCGCCAAAAACATTCAGTACTTC
CASSLGGGGPAKNIQYF
>-|many|TRBV7-2|TRBJ2-1
TGTGCCAGCAGCTTAGGGTCCACGGGGCTCTCCTACAATGAGCAGTTCTTC
CASSLGSTGLSYNEQFF
>TRBD1|many|TRBV6-1|TRBJ2-7
TGTGCCAGCACCTCCCAATGGGACAGGGCCTACGAGCAGTACTTC
CASTSQWDRAYEQYF
>TRBD2|-|TRBV7-3|TRBJ2-3
TGTGCCAGCAGCTTGGCTGGTGGGAGGGCCGATACGCAGTATTTT
CASSLAGGRADTQYF
>-|few|TRBV9|TRBJ2-5
TGTGCCAGCAGCGTAGACGTAAAAGAGACCCAGTACTTC
CASSVDVKETQYF
>-|many|TRBV7-8|TRBJ2-7
TGTGCCAGCAGCTTAGGGTTTAGCTTGTCCTACGAGCAGTACTTC
CASSLGFSLSYEQYF
>TRBD1|many|TRBV7-6|TRBJ2-3
TGTGCCAGCAGCTTAGCGGGACAGTCAGATACGCAGTATTTT
CASSLAGQSDTQYF
>TRBD2|-|TRBV20-1|TRBJ2-2
TGCAGTGCTCCGCGGGAGGCCTTGGGCGGGGAGCTGTTTTTT
CSAPREALGGELFF
>-|many|TRBV29-1|TRBJ2-5
TGCAGCGCCACCCGACAGGCCGAGACCCAGTACTTC
CSATRQAETQYF
>-|many|TRBV12-3/TRBV12-4|TRBJ1-1
TGTGCCAGCAGTCTCCGGTTAAGGGCTTTCTTT
CASSLRLRAFF
>TRBD1|few|TRBV9|TRBJ1-1
TGTGCCAGCAGCGTAGGGACAGGGACTGAAGCTTTCTTT
CASSVGTGTEAFF
>TRBD2|-|TRBV20-1|TRBJ2-3
TGCAGTGCTAGAGATCATAGCGGGGGCTCGGGAGATACGCAGTATTTT
CSARDHSGGSGDTQYF
>-|-|TRBV12-5|TRBJ1-2
TGTGCTAGTGGTTTGTGGGTAGGGGGTCTCTCTGGCTACACCTTC
CASGLWVGGLSGYTF
>-|many|TRBV7-2|TRBJ2-7
TGTGCCAGCAGCCCCAATAGGGGGGACCCCGAGCAGTACTTC
CASSPNRGDPEQYF
>-|-|TRBV3-1|TRBJ2-5
TGTGCCAGCAGCCAAGAGACCCGAGGCGAGACCCAGTACTTC
CASSQETRGETQYF
>-|many|TRBV20-1|TRBJ1-5
TGCAGTTCCGGGGGGAAGGGCAATCAGCCCCAGCATTTT
CSSGGKGNQPQHF
>-|-|TRBV7-3|TRBJ2-4
TGTGCCAGCAGTTCCGGCGGAGCGGAGGCCAAAAACATTCAGTACTTC
CASSSGGAEAKNIQYF
>TRBD1|many|TRBV11-2|TRBJ1-1
TGTGCCAGCAGCTTAGCACAGGGGTCCACTGAAGCTTTCTTT
CASSLAQGSTEAFF
>TRBD1|many|TRBV28|TRBJ2-7
TGTGCCAGCAGCCGGCGAAGGACAGGGGTCTACGAGCAGTACTTC
CASSRRRTGVYEQYF
>-|many|TRBV20-1|TRBJ1-2
TGCAGTGCTAGGGCAGGGGAAAACTATGGCTACACCTTC
CSARAGENYGYTF
>TRBD2|many|TRBV7-9|TRBJ2-1
TGTGCCAGCAGCCCGGGACTAGCCACCTACAATGAGCAGTTCTTC
CASSPGLATYNEQFF
>-|-|TRBV20-1|TRBJ2-5
TGCAGTGCTACCGACTATGTCCAAGAGACCCAGTACTTC
CSATDYVQETQYF
>TRBD1|many|TRBV6-2/TRBV6-3|TRBJ2-4
TGTGCCAGCAGTGGAGGACAGGGGGCGCGAAACATTCAGTACTTC
CASSGGQGARNIQYF
>-|many|TRBV7-9|TRBJ1-2
TGTGCCAGCAGCTTACTGGCAGGGGCTACTTACTATGGCTACACCTTC
CASSLLAGATYYGYTF
>TRBD1|-|TRBV5-1|TRBJ1-1
TGCGCCAGCAGCTCCTTGGCGACAGGGAAAAACACTGAAGCTTTCTTT
CASSSLATGKNTEAFF
>-|-|TRBV19|TRBJ2-1
TGTGCCAGTAGTATTGGGCAGGGAGCTGAGCAGTTCTTC
CASSIGQGAEQFF
>-|many|TRBV19|TRBJ1-1
TGTGCCAGTAGTAGGGGGACCGGCCACGGAATGAACACTGAAGCTTTCTTT
CASSRGTGHGMNTEAFF
>TRBD1|many|TRBV7-9|TRBJ1-1
TGTGCCAGCAGCGCATCGGGACAGGGTGAAGCTTTCTTT
CASSASGQGEAFF
>TRBD1|many|TRBV19|TRBJ2-6
TGTGCCAGTAGTACCCGGGACAGGGGGTCTGGGGCCAACGTCCTGACTTTC
CASSTRDRGSGANVLTF
>-|many|TRBV5-1|TRBJ1-1
TGCGCCAGCAGCGTTACAGGGTTAACTGAAGCTTTCTTT
CASSVTGLTEAFF
>-|many|TRBV7-9|TRBJ1-3
TGTGCCAGCAGCCGCGTGGGGACTGGAAACACCATATATTTT
CASSRVGTGNTIYF
>-|many|TRBV4-2|TRBJ2-7
TGTGCCAGCAGCCAAGAGAGTCTCGGATTCGGGCTTGACGAGCAGTACTTC
CASSQESLGFGLDEQYF
>-|many|TRBV7-8|TRBJ1-6
TGTGCCAGCAGCTTAGCCCGACCCCGGAGCTCCTATAATTCACCCCTCCACTTT
CASSLARPRSSYNSPLHF
>-|many|TRBV12-3/TRBV12-4|TRBJ2-7
TGTGCCAGTTCCCGGGGCCCGTACGAGCAGTACTTC
CASSRGPYEQYF
>-|many|TRBV7-8|TRBJ1-1
TGTGCCAGCAGCTTTCTGGAGGGGATGAACACTGAAGCTTTCTTT
CASSFLEGMNTEAFF
>-|few|TRBV29-1|TRBJ1-2
TGCAGCGTTGAAGATCAAGGGGGGTACTATGGCTACACCTTC
CSVEDQGGYYGYTF
>TRBD1|many|TRBV7-3|TRBJ2-2
TGTGCCAGCAGCTTAGCAGGGGGAAAGACCGGGGAGCTGTTTTTT
CASSLAGGKTGELFF
>-|many|TRBV6-1|TRBJ2-3
TGTGCCAGCAGTTATACCGGATTCACAGATACGCAGTATTTT
CASSYTGFTDTQYF
>TRBD2|many|TRBV11-2|TRBJ2-1
TGTGCCAGCAGCCCCCGGCCGCTAGCGGGGAATGAGCAGTTCTTC
CASSPRPLAGNEQFF
>-|many|TRBV6-6|TRBJ1-1
TGTGCCAGCAGTTATGAGGGATACACTGAAGCTTTCTTT
CASSYEGYTEAFF